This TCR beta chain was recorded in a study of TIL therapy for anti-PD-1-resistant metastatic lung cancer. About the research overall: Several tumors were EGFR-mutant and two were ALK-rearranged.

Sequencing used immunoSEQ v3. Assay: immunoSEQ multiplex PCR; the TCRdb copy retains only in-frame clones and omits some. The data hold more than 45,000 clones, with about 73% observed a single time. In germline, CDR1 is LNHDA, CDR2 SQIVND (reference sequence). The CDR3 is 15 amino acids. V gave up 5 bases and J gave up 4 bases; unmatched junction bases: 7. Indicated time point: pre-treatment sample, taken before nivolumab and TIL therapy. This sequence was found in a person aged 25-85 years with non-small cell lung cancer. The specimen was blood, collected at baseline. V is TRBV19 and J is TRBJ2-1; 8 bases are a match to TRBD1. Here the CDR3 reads CASSDRTGQYNEQFF. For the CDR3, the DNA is TGTGCCAGTAGTGACAGGACAGGGCAATACAATGAGCAGTTCTTC.